The 18 T cell receptor beta chains listed next were all sequenced from one sample in a study of CD8+ T cells in alopecia areata. The treatment was: oral pan-JAK inhibitor, 5-10 mg twice daily. cDNA reverse transcribed from extracted RNA served as the sequencing template. TCRdb keeps only in-frame clones here, not all; method: immunoSEQ multiplex PCR. Of around 270,000 clones in the sample, 58% were seen once. The material sequenced was CD4+ T cells sorted from blood, taken at week 24, from a patient treated with tofacitinib. These receptors were collected from a human donor with alopecia areata.

The sample holds a few counts of this clone. Relative to the germline gene, one junction end is altered; a read error may explain this. The chain joins TRBV7-2 to TRBJ2-7; TRBD2 is a possible D gene (6 bases). Germline V gives CDR1 SGHTA, CDR2 FQGNSA. This CDR3 spans 14 amino acids. For the CDR3, the DNA is TGTGCCAGCAGCCCAGTGGGAGGACGGGCCACCCCTCACTTC. Translated: CASSPVGGRATPHF.

The chain is built from TRBV19 and TRBJ1-6; TRBD1 agrees at 9 bases. V gave up 6 bases and J gave up 8 bases; unmatched junction bases: 11. The CDR3 has 16 amino acids. CDR1 is LNHDA, CDR2 SQIVND, per germline (reference sequence). The CDR3 DNA reads as TGTGCCAGTAGCGGACAGGGGCTTATTGAGGATTCACCCCTCCACTTT. It codes for CASSGQGLIEDSPLHF. The full variable domain, rest sourced from reference TRBV19 and TRBJ1-6, is DGGITQSPKYLFRKEGQNVTLSCEQNLNHDAMYWYRQDPGQGLRLIYYSQIVNDFQKGDIAEGYSVSREKKESFPLTVTSAQKNPTAFYLCASSGQGLIEDSPLHFGNGTRLTVT.

This chain's CDR3 is CAGQGLYADTQYF. The DNA of the CDR3 is TGTGCCGGACAGGGGTTGTACGCAGATACGCAGTATTTT. The V call is TRBV25-1, the J call TRBJ2-3; 9 bases align to TRBD1. Germline CDR1 and CDR2: MGHDK and SYGVNS. The CDR3 length is 13 residues. Trimming took 11 bases from V and 4 from J; bases not matched to a gene: 7.

The rearrangement uses TRBV28 and TRBJ2-4; D is perhaps TRBD2 (5 bases). The ends were cut back, 2 bases at V and 0 bases at J, with 11 bases in the middle. Germline assignment: CDR1 MDHEN and CDR2 SYDVKM. The CDR3 loop spans 16 amino acids. The CDR3 here is CASSLGGQVAKNIQYF. The DNA for the CDR3 is TGTGCCAGCAGTTTAGGAGGTCAGGTAGCCAAAAACATTCAGTACTTC.

This chain links TRBV9 with TRBJ2-1; 8 bases fit TRBD2. Germline V lookup: CDR1 SGDLS, CDR2 YYNGEE. Trimming cost V 4 bases and J 6 bases; bases outside gene matches: 12. The CDR3 is made up of 16 amino acids. The CDR3 DNA reads TGTGCCAGCAGCCCCGGGACTAGAGATATTATCAATGAGCAGTTCTTC. It codes for CASSPGTRDIINEQFF.

The rearrangement links TRBV29-1 to TRBJ2-7, with 12 bases lining up with TRBD1. The junction had 12 bases not matched to a gene; V was cut back by 5 bases and J by 7 bases. CDR1 and CDR2 (germline): SQVTM, ANQGSEA. This CDR3 contains 15 residues. In DNA form, the CDR3 reads TGCAGCGTTAACGACGGGACAGGGGGCGCGGGGGAGCAGTACTTC. It specifies CSVNDGTGGAGEQYF.

This clone was picked up a small number of times. V and J are TRBV5-6 and TRBJ2-5; 7 bases match TRBD1. This CDR3 is built from 14 residues. V lost 2 bases and J lost 4; bases outside the gene matches: 5. Looked up from germline, CDR1 is SGHDT and CDR2 is YYEEEE. This CDR3 reads CASSFQGVGETQYF. Here the CDR3 DNA reads TGTGCCAGCAGCTTTCAGGGGGTGGGAGAGACCCAGTACTTC.

The chain carries TRBV5-6 and TRBJ1-2; D may be TRBD1 (6 bases). The V gene lost 1 base and the J gene lost 1 base, with 11 bases spanning the gap. The V gene's germline CDR1 is SGHDT and CDR2 YYEEEE. This CDR3 has 15 amino acids. The DNA for the CDR3 is TGTGCCAGCAGCTTGCCGACAGGCCTTAACTATGGCTACACCTTC. This codes for CASSLPTGLNYGYTF.

The count of this clone is one. The V gene is TRBV4-1, the J gene TRBJ1-4; no clear D gene. This CDR3 is 16 amino acids long. Germline V gives CDR1 MGHRA, CDR2 YSYEKL. V lost 0 bases and J lost 5, with 13 bases in between. Here the CDR3 DNA reads TGCGCCAGCAGCCAAGATACACGGGTACGGAATGAAAAACTGTTTTTT. Translating it yields CASSQDTRVRNEKLFF.

The CDR3 sequence: CASSLVGNRQETQYF. CDR3 sequence (DNA): TGCGCCAGCAGCTTGGTAGGCAATCGTCAAGAGACCCAGTACTTC. This chain connects TRBV5-1 to TRBJ2-5; no definite D call. Germline lookup yields CDR1 SGHRS and CDR2 YFSETQ. Trimming removed 0 bases at V and 2 bases at J, with 11 bases between. This CDR3 comprises 15 residues.

The J gene is TRBJ2-2, the V gene TRBV5-6; TRBD1 matches at 9 bases. V shed 4 bases and J 2 bases; nucleotides not matched to a gene: 6. CDR3 length equals 16 residues. Germline-derived CDR1 and CDR2 are SGHDT and YYEEEE. The CDR3 here is CASSLGDRVNTGELFF. CDR3 in DNA: TGTGCCAGCAGCCTCGGGGACAGGGTAAACACCGGGGAGCTGTTTTTT.

V and J are TRBV6-6 and TRBJ2-7, with TRBD1 as a possible D gene (6 bases). Germline V lookup: CDR1 MNHNY, CDR2 SVGAGI (reference sequence). V lost 5 bases to trimming and J lost 4 bases, with 12 bases between them. This CDR3 has 13 residues. CDR3 in DNA: TGTGCCAGCAGTCGGGACAAGGATTACGAGCAGTACTTC. It yields the protein CASSRDKDYEQYF.

This clone was observed a few times. This chain links TRBV2 with TRBJ1-2; 8 positions match TRBD1. The CDR3 runs to 15 residues. The J segment lost 5 bases and the V segment lost 2 bases, leaving 7 bases of the junction unmatched. Germline V CDR1 and CDR2: SNHLY, FYNNEI. The CDR3 DNA reads as TGTGCCAGCAGTGAACACCCGACAGGGGAGTATGGCTACACCTTC. It codes for CASSEHPTGEYGYTF.

There are a few counts of this clone. The chain has TRBV12-5 and TRBJ1-5, with D tentatively TRBD1 (5 bases). V was clipped by 2 bases and J by 6 bases, with 8 bases between them. CDR1 and CDR2 (germline): LGHNT, FRNRAP. This CDR3 is built from 13 residues. DNA of the CDR3: TGTGCTAGTGGTTTGACGGGGGGTCAGCCCCAGCATTTT. Protein sequence: CASGLTGGQPQHF.

The chain links TRBV6-1 to TRBJ1-5; D not resolved. The V and J ends lost 1 base and 7 bases respectively, with 14 bases between them. The CDR3 is 15 residues long. The germline V gene encodes CDR1 MNHNS and CDR2 SASEGT. CDR3 region: CASSEGVSLGQPQHF. Written as DNA, the CDR3 is TGTGCCAGCAGTGAAGGGGTCAGTCTAGGACAGCCCCAGCATTTT.

This clone came up a few times. The genes are TRBV7-6 and TRBJ1-1; TRBD1 aligns across 7 bases. CDR3 length equals 16 residues. Germline CDR1 and CDR2: SGHVS and FNYEAQ. With 3 bases clipped from V and 1 base from J, the junction kept 8 bases outside the gene matches. The CDR3 is CASSLSGTARNTEAFF. In nucleotides, the CDR3 is TGTGCCAGCAGCTTGAGCGGGACAGCCAGGAACACTGAAGCTTTCTTT.

The chain is built from TRBV5-1 and TRBJ2-4, with 12 nucleotides matching TRBD1. J gave up 1 base and V 4 bases, and 9 bases lay outside the gene matches. This CDR3 comprises 18 residues. Germline CDR1 and CDR2: SGHRS and YFSETQ. CDR3: CASSGGGDRGPAKNIQYF. The DNA of the CDR3 is TGCGCCAGCAGCGGCGGTGGGGACAGGGGGCCGGCCAAAAACATTCAGTACTTC.

About this clone itself: Sequence at one end of the junction differs from germline and may be a read error. The CDR3 loop is CASIYDREGNTGELFF. CDR3 sequence (DNA): TGTGCCAGCATTTACGACAGGGAAGGGAACACCGGGGAACTGTTTTTT. The J gene is TRBJ2-2, the V gene TRBV5-6, with TRBD1 matching 7 bases. CDR1 SGHDT and CDR2 YYEEEE come from the germline V gene. The CDR3 contains 16 residues.